Listed below are T cell receptor beta chains from one sample, sequenced in a study of shared clonotypes between healthy human individuals. Generated by immunoSEQ multiplex PCR, the TCRdb table keeps only in-frame clones and is missing some. The sample comprises approximately 2.4 million clones, 95% of which are singletons, and 0.13% rests with the top ten. The sequenced material came from naive CD4+ T cells sorted from blood. The receptors shown here come from a young man in good health. Each CDR3 is given with its conserved first and last residue.

v_call: TRBV15
j_call: TRBJ1-5
cdr3_aa: CATSRDRGFSNQPQHF

v_call: TRBV25-1
j_call: TRBJ2-1
cdr3_aa: CASKGGKGGQFF

v_call: TRBV5-4
j_call: TRBJ2-7
cdr3_aa: CASSLAAKGSYEQYF

v_call: TRBV18
j_call: TRBJ1-6
cdr3_aa: CASTTTNNNSPLHF

v_call: TRBV6-1
j_call: TRBJ1-1
cdr3_aa: CASSEANLNTEAFF

v_call: TRBV7-6
j_call: TRBJ2-3
cdr3_aa: CASSLPHWRGGGTDTQYF

v_call: TRBV18
j_call: TRBJ2-7
cdr3_aa: CASSPVGQGLAGGSHEQYF

v_call: TRBV7-9
j_call: TRBJ2-1
cdr3_aa: CASSLRWDRDIPWMFF

v_call: TRBV6-4
j_call: TRBJ2-3
cdr3_aa: CASSDSDSGRTDTQYF

v_call: TRBV6-5
j_call: TRBJ2-7
cdr3_aa: CASSGTGTGAYEQYF

v_call: TRBV5-1
j_call: TRBJ1-2
cdr3_aa: CASSPYREDYGYTF

v_call: TRBV5-1
j_call: TRBJ2-3
cdr3_aa: CASSAQGGRDTQYF

v_call: TRBV30
j_call: TRBJ2-3
cdr3_aa: CAWRGLAGADTQYF

v_call: TRBV5-1
j_call: TRBJ1-1
cdr3_aa: CASSPWGDGEVGQTEAFF

v_call: TRBV7-2
j_call: TRBJ1-2
cdr3_aa: CASSFTGDYGYTF

v_call: TRBV7-2
j_call: TRBJ2-1
cdr3_aa: CASRRPTGEDSEQFF

v_call: TRBV18
j_call: TRBJ2-2
cdr3_aa: CASSPLNTGELFF

v_call: TRBV5-1
j_call: TRBJ1-5
cdr3_aa: CASSLAGDNQPQHF

v_call: TRBV6-1
j_call: TRBJ2-7
cdr3_aa: CASSGRDRKSYEQYF

v_call: TRBV2
j_call: TRBJ1-6
cdr3_aa: CASSEDRATNSPLHF

v_call: TRBV25-1
j_call: TRBJ2-3
cdr3_aa: CASSDAGGGTDTQYF

v_call: TRBV9
j_call: TRBJ2-1
cdr3_aa: CASSVGGGSTYNEQFF

v_call: TRBV6-1
j_call: TRBJ1-1
cdr3_aa: CASNPPSGNTEAFF

v_call: TRBV6-6
j_call: TRBJ1-3
cdr3_aa: CASRATGMSGNTIYF

v_call: TRBV5-1
j_call: TRBJ1-4
cdr3_aa: CASSLEGGNEKLFF

v_call: TRBV19
j_call: TRBJ1-6
cdr3_aa: CASTLNRDSNSPLHF

v_call: TRBV11-2
j_call: TRBJ2-7
cdr3_aa: CASSLVAGASNEQYF

v_call: TRBV7-9
j_call: TRBJ2-3
cdr3_aa: CASSSTDRGQADTQYF

v_call: TRBV29-1
j_call: TRBJ2-7
cdr3_aa: CSVGSGLRPPYEQYF

v_call: TRBV5-1
j_call: TRBJ1-4
cdr3_aa: CASSPREAGGYEKLFF

v_call: TRBV5-4
j_call: TRBJ2-5
cdr3_aa: CASSLGTGVRETQYF

v_call: TRBV2
j_call: TRBJ2-3
cdr3_aa: CASSAGLADLGDTQYF

v_call: TRBV5-1
j_call: TRBJ2-5
cdr3_aa: CASSLVSGGGETQYF

v_call: TRBV18
j_call: TRBJ2-3
cdr3_aa: CATSQGASTDTQYF

v_call: TRBV10-1
j_call: TRBJ1-2
cdr3_aa: CASSDDRDKSSGYTF

v_call: TRBV5-1
j_call: TRBJ2-5
cdr3_aa: CASRRGGQGTSGAQETQYF

v_call: TRBV28
j_call: TRBJ1-2
cdr3_aa: CASGRQGGYGYTF

v_call: TRBV7-2
j_call: TRBJ2-5
cdr3_aa: CASSQSGRRGETQYF

v_call: TRBV10-1
j_call: TRBJ2-3
cdr3_aa: CASSEILPGQGIDTQYF

v_call: TRBV10-3
j_call: TRBJ2-2
cdr3_aa: CATGLAGGRGTGELFF

v_call: TRBV10-3
j_call: TRBJ2-5
cdr3_aa: CAISGGLAGAETQYF

v_call: TRBV4-1
j_call: TRBJ2-5
cdr3_aa: CASSQDGQARVVETQYF

v_call: TRBV28
j_call: TRBJ2-5
cdr3_aa: CASSLPQGETQYF

v_call: TRBV6-6
j_call: TRBJ2-7
cdr3_aa: CASRPTGGSDEQYF

v_call: TRBV27
j_call: TRBJ1-2
cdr3_aa: CASRQGAYGYTF

v_call: TRBV7-9
j_call: TRBJ1-1
cdr3_aa: CASSPESLVEAFF

v_call: TRBV27
j_call: TRBJ2-7
cdr3_aa: CATRLGLTTLEQYF

v_call: TRBV6-1
j_call: TRBJ2-7
cdr3_aa: CASSEYPGLAGADEQYF

v_call: TRBV18
j_call: TRBJ2-6
cdr3_aa: CASSPPFGGDSGANVLTF

v_call: TRBV19
j_call: TRBJ2-2
cdr3_aa: CASRIRGTGELFF

v_call: TRBV30
j_call: TRBJ1-1
cdr3_aa: CAWSPDSMNTEAFF

v_call: TRBV6-5
j_call: TRBJ2-4
cdr3_aa: CASSQPAGGNIQYF

v_call: TRBV5-4
j_call: TRBJ1-4
cdr3_aa: CASSQTATNEKLFF

v_call: TRBV6-5
j_call: TRBJ2-4
cdr3_aa: CASGSGLPPVQYF

v_call: TRBV28
j_call: TRBJ2-7
cdr3_aa: CASSPTGVMYAYEQYF

v_call: TRBV5-4
j_call: TRBJ2-5
cdr3_aa: CASSSGQSLNYGTQYF

v_call: TRBV29-1
j_call: TRBJ1-4
cdr3_aa: CSVTTGATNEKLFF

v_call: TRBV2
j_call: TRBJ2-5
cdr3_aa: CASKASPETQYF